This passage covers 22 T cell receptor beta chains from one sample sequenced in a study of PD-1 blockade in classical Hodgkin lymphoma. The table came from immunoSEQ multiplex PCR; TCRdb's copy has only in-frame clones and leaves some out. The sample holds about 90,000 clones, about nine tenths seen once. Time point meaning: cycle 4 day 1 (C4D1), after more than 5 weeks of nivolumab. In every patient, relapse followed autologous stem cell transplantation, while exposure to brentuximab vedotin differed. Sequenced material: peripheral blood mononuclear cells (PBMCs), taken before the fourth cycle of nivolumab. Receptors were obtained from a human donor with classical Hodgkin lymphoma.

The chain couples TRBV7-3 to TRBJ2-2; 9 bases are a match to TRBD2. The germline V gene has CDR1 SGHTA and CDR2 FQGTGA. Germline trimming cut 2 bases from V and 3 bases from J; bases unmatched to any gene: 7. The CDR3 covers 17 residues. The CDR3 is CASSLELLAGYTGELFF. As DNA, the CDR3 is TGTGCCAGCAGCTTAGAACTGCTAGCGGGGTACACCGGGGAGCTGTTTTTT.

The CDR3 reads CAGRQGEEKLFF. CDR3 coding DNA: TGTGCCGGTCGACAGGGAGAAGAAAAACTGTTTTTT. V usage is TRBV2 and J usage is TRBJ1-4, with TRBD1 matching 7 bases. The CDR3 has 12 amino acids. Germline trimming cut 11 bases from V and 8 bases from J; bases unmatched to any gene: 8. Looked up from germline, CDR1 is SNHLY and CDR2 is FYNNEI.

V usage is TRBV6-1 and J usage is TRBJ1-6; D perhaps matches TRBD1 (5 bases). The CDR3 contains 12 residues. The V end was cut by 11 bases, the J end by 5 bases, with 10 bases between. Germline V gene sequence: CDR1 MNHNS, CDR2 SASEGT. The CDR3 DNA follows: TGTGCCGGGGGAGAGGATAATTCACCCCTCCACTTT. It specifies CAGGEDNSPLHF.

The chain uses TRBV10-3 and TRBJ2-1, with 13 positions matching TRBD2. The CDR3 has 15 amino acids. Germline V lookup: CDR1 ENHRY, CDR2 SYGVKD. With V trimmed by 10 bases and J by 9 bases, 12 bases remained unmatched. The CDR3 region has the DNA TGTGCCACGGCACAGGGACTAGCGGGGAGGGGTGAGCAGTTCTTC. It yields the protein CATAQGLAGRGEQFF.

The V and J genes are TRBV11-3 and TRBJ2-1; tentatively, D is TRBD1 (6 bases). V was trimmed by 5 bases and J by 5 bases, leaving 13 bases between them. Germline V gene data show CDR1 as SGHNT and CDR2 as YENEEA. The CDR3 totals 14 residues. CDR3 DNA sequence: TGTGCCAGCAGCCCCCGGGACACCAACAATGAGCAGTTCTTC. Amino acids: CASSPRDTNNEQFF.

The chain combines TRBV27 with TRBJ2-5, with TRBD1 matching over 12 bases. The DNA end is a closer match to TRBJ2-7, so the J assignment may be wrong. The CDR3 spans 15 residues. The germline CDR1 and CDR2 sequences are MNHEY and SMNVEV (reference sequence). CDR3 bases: TGTGCCAGCAGCACCCCGGGACAGGGGGCGGGCGAGCAGTACTTC. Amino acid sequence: CASSTPGQGAGEQYF.

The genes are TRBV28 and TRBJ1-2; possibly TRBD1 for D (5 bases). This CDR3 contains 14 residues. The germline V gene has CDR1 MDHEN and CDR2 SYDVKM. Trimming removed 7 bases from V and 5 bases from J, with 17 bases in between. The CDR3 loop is CASNRSGPMYGYTF. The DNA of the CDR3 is TGTGCCAGCAATAGATCAGGGCCCATGTATGGCTACACCTTC.

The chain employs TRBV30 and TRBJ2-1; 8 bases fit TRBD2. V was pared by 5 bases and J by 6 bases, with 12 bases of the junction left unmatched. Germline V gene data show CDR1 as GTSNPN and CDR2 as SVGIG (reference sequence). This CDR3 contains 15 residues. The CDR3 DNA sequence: TGTGCCTGGGGCCGGGGGGTTAGCGGGGCCAATGAGCAGTTCTTC. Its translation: CAWGRGVSGANEQFF.

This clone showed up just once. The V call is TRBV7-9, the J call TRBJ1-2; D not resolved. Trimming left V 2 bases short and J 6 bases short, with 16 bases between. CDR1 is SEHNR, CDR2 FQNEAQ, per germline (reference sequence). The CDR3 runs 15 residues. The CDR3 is CASSLWRRTADGYTF. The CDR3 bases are TGTGCCAGCAGCTTATGGCGGCGTACCGCGGATGGCTACACCTTC.

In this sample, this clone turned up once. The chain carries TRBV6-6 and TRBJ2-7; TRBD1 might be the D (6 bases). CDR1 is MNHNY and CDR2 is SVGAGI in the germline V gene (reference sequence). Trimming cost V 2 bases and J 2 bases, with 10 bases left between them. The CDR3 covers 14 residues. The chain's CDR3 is CASSYDDRTYEQYF. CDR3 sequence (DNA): TGTGCCAGCAGTTACGACGACAGGACCTACGAGCAGTACTTC.

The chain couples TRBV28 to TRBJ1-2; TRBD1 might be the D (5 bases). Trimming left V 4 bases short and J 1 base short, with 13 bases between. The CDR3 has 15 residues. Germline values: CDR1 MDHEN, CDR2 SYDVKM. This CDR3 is CASSSPDNLNYGYTF. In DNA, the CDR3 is TGTGCCAGCAGTTCCCCGGACAACCTTAACTATGGCTACACCTTC.

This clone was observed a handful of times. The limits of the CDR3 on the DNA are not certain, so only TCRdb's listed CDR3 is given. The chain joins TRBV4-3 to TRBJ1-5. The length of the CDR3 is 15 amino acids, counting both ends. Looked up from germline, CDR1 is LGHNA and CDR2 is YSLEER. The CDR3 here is CASSQDLRARPPQHF.

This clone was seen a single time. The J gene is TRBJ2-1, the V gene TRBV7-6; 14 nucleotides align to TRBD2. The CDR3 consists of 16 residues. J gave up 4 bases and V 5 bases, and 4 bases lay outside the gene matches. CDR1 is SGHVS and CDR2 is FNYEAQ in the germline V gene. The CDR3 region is CASSLRTSGGYNEQFF. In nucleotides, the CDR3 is TGTGCCAGCAGCCTACGGACTAGCGGGGGGTACAATGAGCAGTTCTTC.

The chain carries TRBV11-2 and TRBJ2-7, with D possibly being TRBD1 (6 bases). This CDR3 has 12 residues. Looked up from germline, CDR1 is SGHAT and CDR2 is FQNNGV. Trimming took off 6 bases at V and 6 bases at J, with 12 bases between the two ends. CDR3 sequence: CASRTGSLEQYF. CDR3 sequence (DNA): TGTGCCAGCAGGACAGGTTCCCTCGAGCAGTACTTC. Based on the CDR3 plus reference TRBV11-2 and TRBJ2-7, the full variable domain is EAGVAQSPRYKIIEKRQSVAFWCNPISGHATLYWYQQILGQGPKLLIQFQNNGVVDDSQLPKDRFSAERLKGVDSTLKIQPAKLEDSAVYLCASRTGSLEQYFGPGTRLTVT.

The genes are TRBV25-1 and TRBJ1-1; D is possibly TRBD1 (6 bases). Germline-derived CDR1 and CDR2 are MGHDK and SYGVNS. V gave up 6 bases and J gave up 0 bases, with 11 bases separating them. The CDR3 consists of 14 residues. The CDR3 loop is CASSGRGVNTEAFF. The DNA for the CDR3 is TGTGCCAGCAGCGGGAGGGGGGTGAACACTGAAGCTTTCTTT.

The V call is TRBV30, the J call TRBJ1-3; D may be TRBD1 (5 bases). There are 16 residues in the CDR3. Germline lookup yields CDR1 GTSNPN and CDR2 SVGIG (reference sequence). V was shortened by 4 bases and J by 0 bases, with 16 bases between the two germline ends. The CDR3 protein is CAWKAGGWRSGNTIYF. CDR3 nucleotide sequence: TGTGCCTGGAAGGCCGGGGGATGGCGCTCTGGAAACACCATATATTTT. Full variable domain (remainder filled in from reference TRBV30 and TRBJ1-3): SQTIHQWPATLVQPVGSPLSLECTVEGTSNPNLYWYRQAAGRGLQLLFYSVGIGQISSEVPQNLSASRPQDRQFILSSKKLLLSDSGFYLCAWKAGGWRSGNTIYFGEGSWLTVV.

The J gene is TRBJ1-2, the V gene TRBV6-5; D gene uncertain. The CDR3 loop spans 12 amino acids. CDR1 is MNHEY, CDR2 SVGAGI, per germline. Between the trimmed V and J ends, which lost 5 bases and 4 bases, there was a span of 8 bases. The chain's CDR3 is CASSGEGYGYTF. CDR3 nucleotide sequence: TGTGCCAGCAGTGGGGAGGGCTATGGCTACACCTTC.

Here the CDR3 DNA reads TGTGCCAGCAGCGTAGGTGGGGGGCACAATCAGCCCCAGCATTTT. It encodes CASSVGGGHNQPQHF. The chain couples TRBV9 to TRBJ1-5, with a tentative D call TRBD1 (6 bases). Trimming shortened V by 0 bases and J by 3 bases, and 10 bases separated the two germline ends. The CDR3 is 15 residues long. In germline, CDR1 is SGDLS, CDR2 YYNGEE.

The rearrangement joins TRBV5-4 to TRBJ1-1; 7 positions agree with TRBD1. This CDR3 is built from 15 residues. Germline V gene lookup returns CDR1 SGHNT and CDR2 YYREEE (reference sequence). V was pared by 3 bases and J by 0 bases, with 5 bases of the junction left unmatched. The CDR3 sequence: CASSSPDRVNTEAFF. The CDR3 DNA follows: TGTGCCAGCAGCTCCCCCGACAGGGTGAACACTGAAGCTTTCTTT.

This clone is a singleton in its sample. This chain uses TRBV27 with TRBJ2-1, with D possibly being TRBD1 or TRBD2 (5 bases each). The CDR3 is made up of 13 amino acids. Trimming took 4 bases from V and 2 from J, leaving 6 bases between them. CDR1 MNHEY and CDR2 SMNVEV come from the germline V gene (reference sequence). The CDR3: CASSWGTYNEQFF. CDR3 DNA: TGTGCCAGCAGTTGGGGGACCTACAATGAGCAGTTCTTC.

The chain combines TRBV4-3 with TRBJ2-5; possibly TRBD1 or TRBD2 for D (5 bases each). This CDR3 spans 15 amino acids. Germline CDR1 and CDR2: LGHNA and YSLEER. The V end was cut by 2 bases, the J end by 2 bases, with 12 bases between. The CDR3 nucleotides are TGCGCCAGCAGCCAAAGGTGGGGGTCTCAAGAGACCCAGTACTTC. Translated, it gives CASSQRWGSQETQYF.

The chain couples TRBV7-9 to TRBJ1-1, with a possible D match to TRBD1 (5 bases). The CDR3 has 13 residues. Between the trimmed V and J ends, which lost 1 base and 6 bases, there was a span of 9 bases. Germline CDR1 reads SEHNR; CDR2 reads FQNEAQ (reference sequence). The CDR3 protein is CASSLEQVPEAFF. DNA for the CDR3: TGTGCCAGCAGCTTAGAACAGGTCCCTGAAGCTTTCTTT.